This TCR beta chain was identified during a study of T cell responses to AZD1222 COVID-19 vaccine. Using immunoSEQ multiplex PCR, the repertoire was profiled, and TCRdb retains in-frame clones only, with some absent. The sample has approximately 150,000 clones; about 90% are singletons. This CDR3 spans 16 amino acids. Between the trimmed V and J ends, which lost 3 bases and 0 bases, there was a span of 14 bases. Per the germline V gene, CDR1 is SGHRS and CDR2 is YFSETQ. Overall study findings and caveats: Clonal diversity was possibly underestimated, and the donors were mostly white British, with more females.

Pooled in the analysis were second doses at about 4 or about 12 weeks. This clone was observed a single time. Its antigen is not identified. Sample: peripheral blood, taken 28 days after the second AZD1222 dose. This TCR derives from an adult who received the AZD1222 COVID-19 vaccine. The rearrangement links TRBV5-1 to TRBJ2-3; D is possibly TRBD2 (6 bases). The CDR3, as DNA: TGCGCCAGCAGCTCAATGGGGGGAGTTAGCACAGATACGCAGTATTTT. This translates into CASSSMGGVSTDTQYF.